This TCR beta chain is drawn from a study of cytomegalovirus exposure and HLA in healthy donors. Study findings and constraints: TCR sequences were mostly rare, though some public TCRs occurred in many donors. Immune exposure information available was restricted to CMV serostatus. In a later analysis, a genetic analysis reported fewer productive-TCR N-insertions in an Asian-associated ancestry cluster than the cohort average.

The V end was cut by 4 bases, the J end by 4 bases, with 11 bases between. In germline, CDR1 is SGHTA, CDR2 FQGNSA. This CDR3 region has 13 residues. It was healthy bone marrow donors who served as donors. Note on this clone: Its antigen is not known.

13 Jbeta primers and 60 Vbeta primers were used for the PCR. Sequencing was performed with immunoSEQ multiplex PCR; in TCRdb, only in-frame clones are kept and a portion is missing. Altogether 150,000 to 180,000 clones are present, 74% being singletons, with the ten largest covering around 2.3%. The chain carries TRBV7-2 and TRBJ2-7; D gene unclear. Sequenced: PBMCs. The sequence came from a man aged 25-45 years in good health and CMV-seronegative. The CDR3 region has the DNA TGTGCCAGCAGCTCCTCATACATGTACGAGCAGTACTTC. Translating it yields CASSSSYMYEQYF.